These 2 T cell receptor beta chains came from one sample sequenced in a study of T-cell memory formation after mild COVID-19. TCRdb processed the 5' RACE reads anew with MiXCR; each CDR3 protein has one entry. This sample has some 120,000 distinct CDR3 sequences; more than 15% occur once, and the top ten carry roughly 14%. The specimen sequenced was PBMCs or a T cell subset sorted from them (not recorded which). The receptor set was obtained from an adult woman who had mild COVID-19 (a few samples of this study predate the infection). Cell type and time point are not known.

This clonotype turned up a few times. CDR3 region: CASSLTGLAGGNNEQFF. CDR3 DNA sequence: TGTGCCAGCAGCTTAACGGGACTAGCGGGAGGTAACAATGAGCAGTTCTTC. The chain uses TRBV7-3 and TRBJ2-1; the match to TRBD2 covers 15 bases. CDR3 length: 17 residues. With V trimmed by 0 bases and J by 5 bases, 2 bases remained unmatched. Germline values: CDR1 SGHTA, CDR2 FQGTGA.

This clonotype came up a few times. CDR3 nucleotides: TGTGCCAGCAGTTTTAGGGTAGTTAGCGCCTATCACAATGAGCAGTTCTTC. This encodes CASSFRVVSAYHNEQFF. The chain couples TRBV12-3 or TRBV12-4 to TRBJ2-1; maybe TRBD2 (5 bases). V was clipped by 3 bases and J by 5 bases, with 20 bases between them. The CDR3 contains 17 residues.